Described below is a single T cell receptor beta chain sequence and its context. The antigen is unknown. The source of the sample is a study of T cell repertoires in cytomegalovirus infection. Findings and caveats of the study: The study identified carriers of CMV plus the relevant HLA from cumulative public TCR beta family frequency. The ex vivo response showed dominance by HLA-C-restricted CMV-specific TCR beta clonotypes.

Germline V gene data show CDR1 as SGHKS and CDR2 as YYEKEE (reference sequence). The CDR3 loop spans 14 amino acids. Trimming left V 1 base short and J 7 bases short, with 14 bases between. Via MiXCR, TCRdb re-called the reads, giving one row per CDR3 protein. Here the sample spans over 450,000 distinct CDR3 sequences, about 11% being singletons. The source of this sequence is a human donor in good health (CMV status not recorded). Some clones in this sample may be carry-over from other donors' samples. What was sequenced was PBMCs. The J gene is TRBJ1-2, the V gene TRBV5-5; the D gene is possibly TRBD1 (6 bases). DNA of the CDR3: TGTGCCAGCAGCTTGAACAGGGTTGAGGTTGGCTACACCTTC. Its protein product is CASSLNRVEVGYTF.